These T cell receptor beta chains were read from a single sample in a study of T cells after posttransplantation cyclophosphamide. TCRdb keeps only in-frame clones here, not all; method: immunoSEQ multiplex PCR. Among some 3,300 clones listed, around 78% were seen once. The sequencing input was memory CD8+ T cells sorted from blood. The receptor set was obtained from a woman in her fifties or sixties in good health, CMV-negative, and a related stem cell transplant donor. Both conserved end residues are part of each CDR3. The D gene is left open where the match is weak. Rows give clone size only sometimes, using once, few, many, or a class for an expanded clone.

size	D	V	J	DNA	CDR3
.	TRBD1	TRBV19	TRBJ1-4	TGTGCCAGTAGTGCCACAGGGGGGAGTGGTGAAAAACTGTTTTTT	CASSATGGSGEKLFF
.	.	TRBV4-2	TRBJ2-1	TGTGCCAGCAGCCAAGAGGCACTAGTGTTCAATGAGCAGTTCTTC	CASSQEALVFNEQFF
.	TRBD2	TRBV28	TRBJ2-1	TGTGCCAGCAGTTTTAGCGGGAGGGCCTACAATGAGCAGTTCTTC	CASSFSGRAYNEQFF
.	.	TRBV10-3	TRBJ1-1	TGTGCCATCAGTGTGAGGGTTGGGACTGAAGCTTTCTTT	CAISVRVGTEAFF
once	TRBD2	TRBV29-1	TRBJ2-3	TGCAGCGTTGCTAGCGGGGGCGGTACGCAGTATTTT	CSVASGGGTQYF
.	TRBD1	TRBV6-5	TRBJ1-2	TGTGCCAGCAGGGTAGGGGGCGTAGCCGAATCCTTC	CASRVGGVAESF
.	.	TRBV2	TRBJ1-4	TGTGCCAGCAGTTCAACCCTGGACGGGGGGAATGAAAAACTGTTTTTT	CASSSTLDGGNEKLFF
.	.	TRBV5-6	TRBJ2-5	TGTGCCAGCAGCTTCGTTGCAGGGCGAAACCAAGAGACCCAGTACTTC	CASSFVAGRNQETQYF
few	.	TRBV7-6	TRBJ2-3	TGTGCCAGCAGCTCAAGCTGGGCACCTAGCACAGATACGCAGTATTTT	CASSSSWAPSTDTQYF
.	.	TRBV28	TRBJ1-2	TGTGCCAGCAGTTTATCCTGGGGGGGCTATGGCTACACCTTC	CASSLSWGGYGYTF